The 8 T cell receptor beta chains below come from one sample, sequenced in a study of T-cell reconstitution after alpha-beta-depleted transplantation in children (dated by TCRdb to 2016 to 2017). Receptor amplification or capture employed PCR. TCRdb shows the sequencer as Illumina HiSeq 2500. To normalize quantification of the TCRbeta repertoire, the TCR libraries were built with molecular barcoding that relied on unique molecular identifiers. The raw public data were reprocessed by TCRdb itself: fastp quality trimming at Q25, MiXCR clonotype calling, in-frame beta chains only. Rows with one shared CDR3 protein collapse into an entry with the most common genes and DNA. This sample gives 450,000 to 500,000 distinct CDR3 sequences in total; around an eighth of them show up just once. The ten largest clones take up about 5.4% of the sample. Sample: PBMCs from the stem cell graft donor, taken from the stem cell graft. These receptors all come from a human donor who donated a stem cell graft to a child with combined immunodeficiency.

The sample holds a few counts of this clonotype. The V call is TRBV28, the J call TRBJ2-3, with 9 bases matching TRBD2. The length of the CDR3 is 17 residues. Germline V CDR1 and CDR2: MDHEN, SYDVKM. The trim removed 5 bases at V and 2 bases at J, leaving 11 bases unmatched. The CDR3 loop reads CASSPTTTSGDTDTQYF. CDR3 DNA: TGTGCCAGCAGTCCTACGACGACTAGCGGTGACACAGATACGCAGTATTTT.

At least ten counts were recorded for this clonotype. The chain couples TRBV11-2 to TRBJ2-3; D is possibly TRBD2 (5 bases). Germline CDR1 reads SGHAT; CDR2 reads FQNNGV. V lost 6 bases, J lost 8 bases, and 12 bases lay in between. The CDR3 has 12 amino acids. DNA for the CDR3: TGTGCCAGCAGTAACGTAGGGAGTACGCAGTATTTT. Translating it yields CASSNVGSTQYF.

The chain carries TRBV7-2 and TRBJ1-1; D not certain. In germline, CDR1 is SGHTA, CDR2 FQGNSA. Between the trimmed V and J ends, which lost 3 bases and 0 bases, there was a span of 11 bases. CDR3 length: 15 amino acids. The CDR3 loop reads CASSLLGRLNTEAFF. CDR3 coding DNA: TGTGCCAGCAGCTTGTTGGGCAGGTTGAACACTGAAGCTTTCTTT.

This clonotype was observed many times. The gene calls are TRBV6-2 or TRBV6-3 and TRBJ2-1, with D unresolved. The CDR3 is made up of 11 amino acids. Germline V CDR1 and CDR2: MNHEY, SVGEGT. Trimming left V 8 bases short and J 6 bases short, with 8 bases between. The CDR3 nucleotides are TGTGCCAGCTCCCAGATCAATGAGCAGTTCTTC. This translates into CASSQINEQFF.

This clonotype has just a few counts. The chain recombines TRBV18 with TRBJ1-1; D might be TRBD1 (5 bases). CDR1 and CDR2 from the germline V gene are KGHSH and LQKENI. V lost 3 bases and J 1 base, leaving 12 bases between the germline ends. The CDR3 length is 15 residues. CDR3 coding DNA: TGTGCCAGCTCACCGACAGTTGAGGGGAACACTGAAGCTTTCTTT. This sequence encodes CASSPTVEGNTEAFF.

This clonotype was seen many times. The J gene is TRBJ2-7, the V gene TRBV9, with a possible D match to TRBD2 (5 bases). Germline V gives CDR1 SGDLS, CDR2 YYNGEE. V was cut by 0 bases and J by 0 bases, with 7 bases left in between. The CDR3 loop spans 14 amino acids. The CDR3 loop reads CASSVVGSSYEQYF. Here the CDR3 DNA reads TGTGCCAGCAGCGTAGTGGGGAGCTCCTACGAGCAGTACTTC.

The rearrangement uses TRBV5-1 and TRBJ2-6, with 7 bases fitting TRBD1. The germline gives CDR1 SGHRS, CDR2 YFSETQ. V was pared by 4 bases and J by 2 bases, with 3 bases of the junction left unmatched. There are 15 residues in the CDR3. The CDR3, as DNA: TGCGCCAGCAGCAAGGACAGGACTGGGGCCAACGTCCTGACTTTC. Translated: CASSKDRTGANVLTF.

This clonotype was recorded many times. The V and J genes are TRBV20-1 and TRBJ2-5; TRBD1 matches 9 bases. This CDR3 is 15 amino acids long. V was clipped by 4 bases and J by 2 bases; unmatched bases: 8. Germline CDR1 reads DFQATT; CDR2 reads SNEGSKA (reference sequence). The CDR3 DNA follows: TGCAGTGCTATATCCGGGACAGGGCCACAAGAGACCCAGTACTTC. It encodes CSAISGTGPQETQYF.